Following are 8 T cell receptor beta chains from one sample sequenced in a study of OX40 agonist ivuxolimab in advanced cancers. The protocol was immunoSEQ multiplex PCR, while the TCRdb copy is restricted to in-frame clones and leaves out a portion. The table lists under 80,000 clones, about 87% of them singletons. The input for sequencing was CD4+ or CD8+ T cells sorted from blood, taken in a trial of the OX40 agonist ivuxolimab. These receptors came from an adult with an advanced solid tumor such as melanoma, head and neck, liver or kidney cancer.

CDR3 bases: TGTGCCAGCAGCTCACGACTAGCGGGGGCATACAATGAGCAGTTCTTC. It is translated as CASSSRLAGAYNEQFF. The chain couples TRBV7-2 to TRBJ2-1; TRBD2 matches at 12 bases. There are 16 residues in the CDR3. Trimming cost V 4 bases and J 4 bases; bases outside gene matches: 5. Germline values: CDR1 SGHTA, CDR2 FQGNSA.

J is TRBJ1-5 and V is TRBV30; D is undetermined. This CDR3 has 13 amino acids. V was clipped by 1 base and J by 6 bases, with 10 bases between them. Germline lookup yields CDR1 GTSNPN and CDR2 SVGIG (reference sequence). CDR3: CAWSGSPTQPQHF. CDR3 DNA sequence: TGTGCCTGGAGTGGGAGCCCAACTCAGCCCCAGCATTTT.

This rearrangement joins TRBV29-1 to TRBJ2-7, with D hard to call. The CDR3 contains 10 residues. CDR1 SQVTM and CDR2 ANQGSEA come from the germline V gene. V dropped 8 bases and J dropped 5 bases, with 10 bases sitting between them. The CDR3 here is CSLRVHEQYF. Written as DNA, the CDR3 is TGCAGCCTCAGAGTCCACGAGCAGTACTTC.

The CDR3, as DNA: TGTGCCAGCAGCTTAGCTCCCGGACAGGGGAGGGACGAGCAGTACTTC. Its translation is CASSLAPGQGRDEQYF. The chain combines TRBV7-2 with TRBJ2-5; 9 bases are a match to TRBD1. TRBJ2-7 explains the end of the DNA better; the J call may be wrong. Germline loops: CDR1 SGHTA, CDR2 FQGNSA. The CDR3 contains 16 residues.

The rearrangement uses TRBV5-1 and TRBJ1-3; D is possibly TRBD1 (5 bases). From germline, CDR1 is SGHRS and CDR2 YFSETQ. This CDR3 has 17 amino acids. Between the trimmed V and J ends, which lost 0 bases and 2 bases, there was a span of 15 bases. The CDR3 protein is CASSLATIGTAGNTIYF. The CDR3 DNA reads TGCGCCAGCAGCTTGGCCACAATAGGGACTGCTGGAAACACCATATATTTT.

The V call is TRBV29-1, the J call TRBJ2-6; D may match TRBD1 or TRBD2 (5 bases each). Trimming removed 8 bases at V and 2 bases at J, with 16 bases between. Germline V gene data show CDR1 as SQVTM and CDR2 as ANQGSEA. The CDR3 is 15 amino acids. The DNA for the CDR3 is TGCAGCCCACACCCCACGGGGCCTGGGGCCAACGTCCTGACTTTC. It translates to CSPHPTGPGANVLTF. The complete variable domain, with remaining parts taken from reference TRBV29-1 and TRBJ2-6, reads SAVISQKPSRDICQRGTSLTIQCQVDSQVTMMFWYRQQPGQSLTLIATANQGSEATYESGFVIDKFPISRPNLTFSTLTVSNMSPEDSSIYLCSPHPTGPGANVLTFGAGSRLTVL.

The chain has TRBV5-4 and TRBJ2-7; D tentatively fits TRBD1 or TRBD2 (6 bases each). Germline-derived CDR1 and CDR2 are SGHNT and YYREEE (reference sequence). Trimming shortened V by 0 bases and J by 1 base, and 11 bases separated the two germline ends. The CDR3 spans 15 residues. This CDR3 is CASSLGGRGSYEQYF. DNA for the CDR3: TGTGCCAGCAGCTTGGGGGGGCGGGGATCCTACGAGCAGTACTTC.

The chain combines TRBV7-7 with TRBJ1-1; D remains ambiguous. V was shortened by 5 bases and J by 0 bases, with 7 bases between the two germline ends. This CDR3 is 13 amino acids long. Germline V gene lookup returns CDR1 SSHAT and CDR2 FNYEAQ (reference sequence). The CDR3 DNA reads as TGTGCCAGCAGCCCGACCCTGAACACTGAAGCTTTCTTT. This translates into CASSPTLNTEAFF.